This is a list of T cell receptor beta chains from one sample in a study of read filtering for tumor transcriptome and immune sequencing. TCRdb passed the reads through MiXCR, listing each CDR3 protein once. The sample yields about 62,000 distinct CDR3 sequences, less than 20% seen once. The sample was a population of CD138-negative cells sorted from bone marrow. The receptor set was obtained from a donor at least 40 years old with multiple myeloma. The conserved cysteine and the conserved F or W are not part of the CDR3 here.

v_gene: TRBV20-1
len: 12
CDR3aa: SASSGARPDTQY

v_gene: TRBV7-2
len: 13
CDR3aa: ASSLADRANQPQH

v_gene: TRBV6-5
len: 12
CDR3aa: ASRLAAVYNEQF

v_gene: TRBV3-1
len: 11
CDR3aa: ASRDSTYNEQF

v_gene: TRBV11-1
len: 13
CDR3aa: ASSSGQSSYNEQF

v_gene: TRBV7-9
len: 12
CDR3aa: ASSKAGSYNEQF

v_gene: TRBV7-3
len: 15
CDR3aa: ASSMRPTSGRYNEQF

v_gene: TRBV19
len: 16
CDR3aa: ASTASPHASGGLDTQY

v_gene: TRBV20-1
len: 16
CDR3aa: SARLLAGGRFPTDTQY

v_gene: TRBV28
len: 14
CDR3aa: ASSSSTASSTDTQY

v_gene: TRBV5-4
len: 14
CDR3aa: ASSKRGVGAGETQY

v_gene: TRBV5-1
len: 15
CDR3aa: ASSSLDRVGPNTEAF

v_gene: TRBV7-6
len: 14
CDR3aa: ASSLAGGQMNTEAF

v_gene: TRBV4-2
len: 13
CDR3aa: ASSQPDRATYGYT

v_gene: TRBV20-1
len: 13
CDR3aa: SARPNRNVNTEAF

v_gene: TRBV29-1
len: 12
CDR3aa: SGLGTGRPGELF

v_gene: TRBV4-1
len: 10
CDR3aa: ASSPELVTQY

v_gene: TRBV30
len: 13
CDR3aa: AWSVPRPTNYGYT

v_gene: TRBV7-9
len: 14
CDR3aa: ASTGEGGSSANEQF

v_gene: TRBV7-2
len: 13
CDR3aa: ASSASSGASYEQY

v_gene: TRBV6-1
len: 13
CDR3aa: ASSHTPGLSDEQY

v_gene: TRBV20-1
len: 10
CDR3aa: SAPAGGSGYT

v_gene: TRBV30
len: 10
CDR3aa: ACLAGPYEQY

v_gene: TRBV6-6
len: 16
CDR3aa: ASSYYPGTGRLNTEAF

v_gene: TRBV7-2
len: 14
CDR3aa: ASSLGGLAGRETQY

v_gene: TRBV12-3/TRBV12-4
len: 11
CDR3aa: ASRARENTEAF

v_gene: TRBV9
len: 10
CDR3aa: ASSSPLRGYT

v_gene: TRBV2
len: 13
CDR3aa: ASTETSRSTDTQY

v_gene: TRBV6-5
len: 14
CDR3aa: ASSYLGQGEGNEQF

v_gene: TRBV19
len: 11
CDR3aa: ASSASGANVLT

v_gene: TRBV2
len: 11
CDR3aa: ASRLDNYNEQF

v_gene: TRBV5-4
len: 15
CDR3aa: ASSLVAGVGGFYEQY